The 18 T cell receptor beta chains below come from one sample, sequenced in a study of blood T cell repertoires in COVID-19. Sequencing was performed with immunoSEQ multiplex PCR; in TCRdb, only in-frame clones are kept and a portion is missing. The sample has a few hundred thousand clones, around four fifths seen once; the top ten hold roughly 2.9%. The sequenced sample consisted of peripheral blood. All receptors derive from a man over 45 with active or convalescent COVID-19.

The chain recombines TRBV7-9 with TRBJ1-2; D unclear. Trimming took 0 bases from V and 4 from J, leaving 9 bases between them. The germline CDR1 and CDR2 sequences are SEHNR and FQNEAQ (reference sequence). The CDR3 consists of 14 residues. In DNA form, the CDR3 reads TGTGCCAGCAGCTTAGCGCGGGAGGGCTATGGCTACACCTTC. Its translation is CASSLAREGYGYTF.

The V gene is TRBV7-8, the J gene TRBJ2-1, with 9 bases fitting TRBD2. The CDR3 extends over 15 amino acids. The germline CDR1 and CDR2 sequences are SGHVS and FQNEAQ. V dropped 3 bases and J dropped 2; count of bases not matched to a gene: 2. CDR3 nucleotides: TGTGCCAGCAGCTTCTCTAGCGGGACCTACAATGAGCAGTTCTTC. Its translation is CASSFSSGTYNEQFF. Based on the CDR3 plus reference TRBV7-8 and TRBJ2-1, the full variable domain is GAGVSQSPRYKVAKRGQDVALRCDPISGHVSLFWYQQALGQGPEFLTYFQNEAQLDKSGLPSDRFFAERPEGSVSTLKIQRTQQEDSAVYLCASSFSSGTYNEQFFGPGTRLTVL.

The rearrangement uses TRBV3-1 (or the pseudogene TRBV3-2) and TRBJ2-7, with D possibly matching TRBD1 (6 bases). The V gene's germline CDR1 is LGHDT and CDR2 YNNKEL (reference sequence). V was clipped by 3 bases and J by 7 bases, with 13 bases between them. The CDR3 is made up of 13 amino acids. The chain's CDR3 is CASSQSTGKEQYF. The CDR3 DNA follows: TGTGCCAGCAGCCAGAGTACAGGGAAGGAGCAGTACTTC.

This chain uses TRBV25-1 with TRBJ1-2, with D perhaps TRBD1 (6 bases). The CDR3 consists of 14 residues. The V gene's germline CDR1 is MGHDK and CDR2 SYGVNS. V lost 7 bases, J lost 3 bases, and 15 bases lay in between. The CDR3 DNA is TGTGCCAGCACCAAGGGGGGGGGCGACTATGGCTACACCTTC. This codes for CASTKGGGDYGYTF.

J is TRBJ2-2 and V is TRBV15; TRBD1 matches at 7 bases. The CDR3 extends over 17 amino acids. Trimming removed 6 bases from V and 6 bases from J; junction bases left unmatched: 16. In germline, CDR1 is LNHNV, CDR2 YYDKDF (reference sequence). CDR3 sequence reads: CATSRWTGPGVAGELFF. The CDR3 DNA is TGTGCCACCAGTCGCTGGACAGGTCCGGGCGTGGCCGGGGAGCTGTTTTTT.

J is TRBJ2-1 and V is TRBV7-3; a weak D match, TRBD1 (5 bases). With 8 bases removed from V and 7 bases from J, the gap between germline ends came to 15 bases. The CDR3 runs to 13 residues. The germline V gene has CDR1 SGHTA and CDR2 FQGTGA. The CDR3 bases are TGTGCCAGCGGCGCCCTGTCAGGGAATGAGCAGTTCTTC. Its translation: CASGALSGNEQFF. The whole variable domain, remainder taken from reference TRBV7-3 and TRBJ2-1, is GAGVSQTPSNKVTEKGKYVELRCDPISGHTALYWYRQSLGQGPEFLIYFQGTGAADDSGLPNDRFFAVRPEGSVSTLKIQRTERGDSAVYLCASGALSGNEQFFGPGTRLTVL.

This sequence joins TRBV5-8 and TRBJ2-7, with 9 nucleotides matching TRBD1. The junction had 10 bases not matched to a gene; V was cut back by 1 base and J by 5 bases. The CDR3 is made up of 16 amino acids. Germline assignment: CDR1 SGHTS and CDR2 YDEGEE. The CDR3 nucleotides read TGTGCCAGCAGCTTGAGCCGAGGGACAGGGTCCCACGAGCAGTACTTC. Its translation: CASSLSRGTGSHEQYF.

This clone was detected once. V gene TRBV3-1 (or the pseudogene TRBV3-2) combines with J gene TRBJ2-5, with D possibly matching TRBD2 (6 bases). Trimming left V 4 bases short and J 5 bases short, with 14 bases between. Germline V gene lookup returns CDR1 LGHDT and CDR2 YNNKEL (reference sequence). The CDR3 spans 14 residues. CDR3: CASSPLGGIETQYF. DNA of the CDR3: TGTGCCAGCAGCCCGCTTGGAGGGATCGAGACCCAGTACTTC.

The chain employs TRBV28 and TRBJ2-5, with D hard to call. CDR3 length equals 15 residues. In germline, CDR1 is MDHEN, CDR2 SYDVKM. The ends were cut back, 2 bases at V and 5 bases at J, with 15 bases in the middle. CDR3 residues: CASSLGAVRGETQYF. In nucleotides, the CDR3 is TGTGCCAGCAGTTTAGGCGCGGTCCGTGGGGAGACCCAGTACTTC.

The rearrangement links TRBV3-1 (or the pseudogene TRBV3-2) to TRBJ1-2, with TRBD1 matching over 10 bases. With V trimmed by 4 bases and J by 4 bases, 3 bases remained unmatched. This CDR3 spans 14 amino acids. Germline CDR1 is LGHDT and CDR2 is YNNKEL (reference sequence). CDR3 protein: CASSPGQGIYGYTF. CDR3 nucleotides: TGTGCCAGCAGCCCGGGACAGGGGATCTATGGCTACACCTTC.

The V and J genes are TRBV2 and TRBJ1-6; D gene ambiguous. V lost 8 bases and J lost 6, with 14 bases in between. The CDR3 length is 14 residues. CDR1 and CDR2 from the germline V gene are SNHLY and FYNNEI. The CDR3 region has the DNA TGTGCCAGCGCCGGAGGTATGGGTAATTCACCCCTCCACTTT. This gives the protein CASAGGMGNSPLHF.

The rearrangement joins TRBV3-1 (or the pseudogene TRBV3-2) to TRBJ1-6; tentatively, D is TRBD1 (6 bases). Germline V gives CDR1 LGHDT, CDR2 YNNKEL (reference sequence). The CDR3 sequence is 17 residues long. V was clipped by 5 bases and J by 0 bases, with 14 bases between them. The CDR3 protein is CASSYRRGSSYNSPLHF. The CDR3, as DNA: TGTGCCAGCAGCTACCGAAGGGGGAGCTCCTATAATTCACCCCTCCACTTT.

The V gene is TRBV28, the J gene TRBJ2-3, with 11 bases fitting TRBD2. The CDR3 totals 17 residues. CDR1 MDHEN and CDR2 SYDVKM come from the germline V gene. After removal of 3 bases from V and 4 bases from J, the junction contained 9 bases not matched to a gene. The CDR3: CASSLTRASGRPDTQYF. DNA of the CDR3: TGTGCCAGCAGTTTGACGCGAGCTAGCGGGAGGCCAGATACGCAGTATTTT. The complete variable domain, with remaining parts taken from reference TRBV28 and TRBJ2-3, reads DVKVTQSSRYLVKRTGEKVFLECVQDMDHENMFWYRQDPGLGLRLIYFSYDVKMKEKGDIPEGYSVSREKKERFSLILESASTNQTSMYLCASSLTRASGRPDTQYFGPGTRLTVL.

The rearrangement joins TRBV4-1 to TRBJ2-6; D possibly corresponds to TRBD2 (5 bases). The CDR3 length is 15 residues. Looked up from germline, CDR1 is MGHRA and CDR2 is YSYEKL. With 5 bases removed from V and 1 base from J, the gap between germline ends came to 9 bases. This CDR3 reads CASSYSVSGANVLTF. The CDR3 DNA is TGCGCCAGCAGCTATAGCGTATCTGGGGCCAACGTCCTGACTTTC.

V usage is TRBV27 and J usage is TRBJ1-1, with 11 bases that match TRBD1. This CDR3 region has 14 residues. V lost 5 bases and J lost 5; bases outside the gene matches: 4. Germline V lookup: CDR1 MNHEY, CDR2 SMNVEV (reference sequence). This chain's CDR3 is CASSPGTGGTEAFF. The CDR3, as DNA: TGTGCCAGCAGTCCCGGGACAGGGGGGACTGAAGCTTTCTTT.

V gene TRBV7-8 combines with J gene TRBJ1-2, with 8 nucleotides matching TRBD1. V dropped 0 bases and J dropped 0; count of bases not matched to a gene: 15. This CDR3 spans 20 amino acids. Germline loops: CDR1 SGHVS, CDR2 FQNEAQ. CDR3 nucleotide sequence: TGTGCCAGCAGCTTAGCAGCACAGGGGGTAAGGTGGTCGACTAACTATGGCTACACCTTC. It encodes CASSLAAQGVRWSTNYGYTF.

This clone was counted a single time. J is TRBJ2-7 and V is TRBV18; D might be TRBD1 (5 bases). V was clipped by 0 bases and J by 5 bases, with 26 bases between them. Germline V gene lookup returns CDR1 KGHSH and CDR2 LQKENI. The CDR3 totals 19 residues. The DNA for the CDR3 is TGTGCCAGCTCACCACCGATCCGTCACAGGATCCACTTTTTGGACGAGCAGTACTTC. It yields the protein CASSPPIRHRIHFLDEQYF.

V usage is TRBV7-8 and J usage is TRBJ1-5; 11 bases map to TRBD1. V lost 3 bases, J lost 5 bases, and 6 bases stayed unmatched. Germline assignment: CDR1 SGHVS and CDR2 FQNEAQ. CDR3 length: 16 residues. CDR3 sequence reads: CASSLGDRGKHQPQHF. The CDR3 nucleotides read TGTGCCAGCAGCTTGGGGGACAGGGGGAAACATCAGCCCCAGCATTTT.